This T cell receptor (beta chain) was sequenced for a study of blood T cell repertoires in COVID-19. Study at large: From the United States, Italy and Spain came samples of acute and convalescent COVID-19. In each case, the material was cDNA or gDNA derived from T cells, B-cell-depleted T cells, or PBMCs.

Germline lookup yields CDR1 SGHAT and CDR2 FQNNGV. The CDR3 is 14 amino acids. Trimming cost V 5 bases and J 7 bases, with 15 bases left between them. This clone was recorded only once. Authors' analysis steps: Scientists estimated how many nucleated cells there were by amplifying reference gene primers. Sequencing used immunoSEQ multiplex PCR; TCRdb keeps in-frame clones, though not all of them. V, J and clone size reflect that table, while D and trimming were determined from the DNA. The sample has more than 250,000 clones; over 70% are singletons. Source material: peripheral blood. The chain is built from TRBV11-2 and TRBJ1-5; maybe TRBD1 (5 bases). The receptor was isolated from a woman between 50 and 59 years old with acute or convalescent COVID-19. Written as DNA, the CDR3 is TGTGCCAGCAGCCCCACCTGGAGGGACCAGCCCCAGCATTTT. It specifies CASSPTWRDQPQHF.